What follows are 32 T cell receptor beta chains derived from one specimen sequenced in a study of blood T cell repertoires in COVID-19. Method: immunoSEQ multiplex PCR; TCRdb's copy keeps in-frame clones and lacks some. This table has under 250,000 clones, approximately 88% appearing once. Material: peripheral blood. The receptors here all came from a woman in her 30s with COVID-19, enrolled during active disease.

The chain employs TRBV10-2 and TRBJ2-2; the match to TRBD1 covers 12 bases. Germline CDR1 reads WSHSY; CDR2 reads SAAADI. The CDR3 consists of 17 residues. Trimming took 2 bases from V and 5 from J; bases not matched to a gene: 6. CDR3 coding DNA: TGCGCCAGCAGTGAGCCGGGGACAGGGGGCTCTACCGGGGAGCTGTTTTTT. Its protein is CASSEPGTGGSTGELFF.

V gene TRBV12-1 combines with J gene TRBJ2-2; the table calls TRBD1, which could not be checked here. TRBV12-1 is a pseudogene segment. The CDR3 covers 15 residues. The CDR3: CASSFFRGSAGELFF. In nucleotides, the CDR3 is TGTGCCAGCAGCTTTTTTAGGGGAAGCGCCGGGGAGCTGTTTTTT.

V is TRBV6-5 and J is TRBJ1-5, with 9 positions matching TRBD1. This CDR3 spans 13 amino acids. Per germline, CDR1 MNHEY and CDR2 SVGAGI. The trim removed 8 bases at V and 3 bases at J, leaving 2 bases unmatched. This CDR3 reads CASGDRDNQPQHF. As DNA, the CDR3 is TGTGCCAGCGGGGACAGGGACAATCAGCCCCAGCATTTT.

The chain uses TRBV4-3 and TRBJ1-3; 7 positions match TRBD1. Germline trimming cut 1 base from V and 4 bases from J; bases unmatched to any gene: 4. The germline CDR1 and CDR2 sequences are LGHNA and YSLEER. CDR3 length: 15 residues. CDR3 region: CASSQGTGVGNTIYF. In DNA, the CDR3 is TGCGCCAGCAGCCAAGGAACAGGGGTGGGAAACACCATATATTTT.

V is TRBV11-2 and J is TRBJ1-3; 9 nucleotides line up with TRBD1. Looked up from germline, CDR1 is SGHAT and CDR2 is FQNNGV. The CDR3 runs to 15 residues. The trim removed 4 bases at V and 7 bases at J, leaving 8 bases unmatched. CDR3 amino acids: CASSSQGQGRNTIYF. The CDR3 DNA reads TGTGCCAGCAGCTCCCAGGGACAGGGACGGAACACCATATATTTT.

CDR3 coding DNA: TGCGCCAGCAGCCGAACCCGGGGGACAGACAATTCTAACTATGGCTACACCTTC. It specifies CASSRTRGTDNSNYGYTF. This chain links TRBV4-1 with TRBJ1-2; 7 nucleotides align to TRBD1. The CDR3 sequence is 18 residues long. Germline CDR1 is MGHRA and CDR2 is YSYEKL. J gave up 0 bases and V 4 bases, and 14 bases lay outside the gene matches.

The chain carries TRBV4-3 and TRBJ1-2; D is possibly TRBD1 (5 bases). The CDR3 loop spans 15 amino acids. V shed 0 bases and J shed 2 bases, with 10 bases lying between them. Per the germline V gene, CDR1 is LGHNA and CDR2 is YSLEER. The CDR3 nucleotides read TGCGCCAGCAGCCAAGAGTCGGCAGGGAACTATGGCTACACCTTC. Protein product: CASSQESAGNYGYTF.

This sequence joins TRBV5-1 and TRBJ2-1; D gene unclear. CDR1 SGHRS and CDR2 YFSETQ come from the germline V gene. The CDR3 runs 13 residues. With 4 bases removed from V and 5 bases from J, the gap between germline ends came to 10 bases. In nucleotides, the CDR3 is TGCGCCAGCAGCATCCAACAAAACAATGAGCAGTTCTTC. The encoded protein is CASSIQQNNEQFF.

The V gene is TRBV20-1, the J gene TRBJ1-2; a weak D match, TRBD1 (6 bases). The CDR3 loop spans 12 amino acids. Germline CDR1 and CDR2: DFQATT and SNEGSKA (reference sequence). Trimming cost V 3 bases and J 7 bases, with 12 bases left between them. The CDR3 is CSASRTVGGYTF. The CDR3 nucleotides are TGCAGTGCTAGTAGGACAGTCGGTGGCTACACCTTC.

The chain has TRBV18 and TRBJ2-7; D might be TRBD1 (5 bases). Trimming removed 3 bases at V and 12 bases at J, with 36 bases between. Germline V gene data show CDR1 as KGHSH and CDR2 as LQKENI. CDR3 length equals 19 residues. The CDR3 protein is CASSPTKSLQTLTQGVMYF. DNA of the CDR3: TGTGCCAGCTCACCTACAAAATCGTTACAGACCCTAACTCAAGGGGTAATGTACTTC.

This clone was seen only once. The chain employs TRBV9 and TRBJ2-1; 10 bases align to TRBD2. CDR3 length: 15 amino acids. Germline CDR1 SGDLS, CDR2 YYNGEE. J lost 4 bases, V lost 3 bases, and 4 bases had no gene match. CDR3 bases: TGTGCCAGCAGCGCCCTAGCGGGGGTGTACAATGAGCAGTTCTTC. It specifies CASSALAGVYNEQFF.

The V gene is TRBV2, the J gene TRBJ1-5; TRBD1 matches at 11 bases. This CDR3 has 14 residues. V dropped 6 bases and J dropped 6; count of bases not matched to a gene: 4. Germline CDR1 reads SNHLY; CDR2 reads FYNNEI. CDR3 sequence (DNA): TGTGCCAGCAGGCGGACAGGGGGCGGTCAGCCCCAGCATTTT. It codes for CASRRTGGGQPQHF.

The CDR3, as DNA: TGTGCCAGCAGTTACTCAGGACTAGCGGCGACAGCAGATACGCAGTATTTT. It specifies CASSYSGLAATADTQYF. The chain recombines TRBV6-2 or TRBV6-3 with TRBJ2-3, with 10 bases aligning to TRBD2. CDR1 MNHEY and CDR2 SVGEGT come from the germline V gene. The length of the CDR3 is 17 residues. The junction had 7 bases not matched to a gene; V was cut back by 0 bases and J by 4 bases.

The CDR3 reads CASSLADRGYGYTF. CDR3 DNA: TGTGCCAGCAGCTTGGCAGACAGGGGATATGGCTACACCTTC. This sequence joins TRBV7-8 and TRBJ1-2; 8 bases are shared with TRBD1. With 3 bases clipped from V and 5 bases from J, the junction kept 5 bases outside the gene matches. The germline V gene has CDR1 SGHVS and CDR2 FQNEAQ. The CDR3 is 14 amino acids.

This chain connects TRBV28 to TRBJ2-5; D unclear. The CDR3 loop spans 13 amino acids. V dropped 2 bases and J dropped 5 bases, with 9 bases sitting between them. CDR1 and CDR2 (germline): MDHEN, SYDVKM. CDR3 loop: CASSLVRRETQYF. In nucleotides, the CDR3 is TGTGCCAGCAGTTTAGTTCGCCGGGAGACCCAGTACTTC.

The rearrangement uses TRBV7-2 and TRBJ1-3; 8 nucleotides match TRBD1. Germline V gives CDR1 SGHTA, CDR2 FQGNSA. The CDR3 spans 19 residues. V shed 2 bases and J 0 bases; nucleotides not matched to a gene: 12. The CDR3 sequence is CASSLPDRGSYPSGNTIYF. For the CDR3, the DNA is TGTGCCAGCAGCTTACCCGACAGGGGATCATACCCCTCTGGAAACACCATATATTTT.

The V gene is TRBV24-1, the J gene TRBJ1-1, with 10 bases matching TRBD1. V lost 4 bases and J lost 6; bases outside the gene matches: 4. Looked up from germline, CDR1 is KGHDR and CDR2 is SFDVKD. The CDR3 runs 14 residues. CDR3 nucleotide sequence: TGTGCCACCAGTGAAGGACAGGGGGTGGCTGAAGCTTTCTTT. This sequence encodes CATSEGQGVAEAFF.

This chain links TRBV6-4 with TRBJ2-1, with 8 positions matching TRBD2. CDR1 is MRHNA and CDR2 is SNTAGT in the germline V gene. The CDR3 runs to 14 residues. With V trimmed by 5 bases and J by 3 bases, 3 bases remained unmatched. CDR3 sequence (DNA): TGTGCCAGCAGTCTGAGCGGGGGCTACAATGAGCAGTTCTTC. This gives the protein CASSLSGGYNEQFF.

V gene TRBV24-1 combines with J gene TRBJ2-3; TRBD1 aligns across 9 bases. The CDR3 totals 15 residues. The trim removed 10 bases at V and 2 bases at J, leaving 9 bases unmatched. Germline loops: CDR1 KGHDR, CDR2 SFDVKD. The CDR3 nucleotides are TGTGCCACTAAACCCGGGACAGGGAACACAGATACGCAGTATTTT. Amino acids: CATKPGTGNTDTQYF.

The rearrangement uses TRBV5-1 and TRBJ2-7, with D uncertain. Germline V lookup: CDR1 SGHRS, CDR2 YFSETQ. V dropped 0 bases and J dropped 2 bases, with 9 bases sitting between them. The CDR3 length is 14 residues. CDR3 residues: CASSLGTPPYEQYV. CDR3 nucleotide sequence: TGCGCCAGCAGCTTGGGCACACCCCCCTACGAGCAGTACGTC.

The gene calls are TRBV2 and TRBJ1-4, with 8 positions matching TRBD1. The V segment lost 6 bases and the J segment 8 bases; nucleotides outside the gene matches: 8. CDR3 length: 14 amino acids. Germline assignment: CDR1 SNHLY and CDR2 FYNNEI. CDR3 loop: CASSADRGREKLFF. The CDR3 nucleotides are TGTGCCAGCAGCGCCGACAGGGGAAGGGAAAAACTGTTTTTT.

The V call is TRBV4-1, the J call TRBJ1-2; 12 bases fit TRBD1. J was trimmed by 2 bases and V by 3 bases; bases with no gene match: 1. Germline assignment: CDR1 MGHRA and CDR2 YSYEKL. The CDR3 sequence is 15 residues long. Here the CDR3 reads CASSQGQGANYGYTF. CDR3 in DNA: TGCGCCAGCAGCCAGGGACAGGGGGCGAACTATGGCTACACCTTC.

V is TRBV4-2 and J is TRBJ2-7, with TRBD2 identical over 9 bases. In germline, CDR1 is LGHNA, CDR2 YNFKEQ. The CDR3 covers 17 residues. The V gene end was trimmed by 1 base and the J gene end by 0 bases; junction bases not matched to a gene: 7. The DNA of the CDR3 is TGTGCCAGCAGCCAAGGCTTGACTAGCGGATTCTCCTACGAGCAGTACTTC. Translating gives CASSQGLTSGFSYEQYF.

The chain recombines TRBV5-8 with TRBJ2-6, with D tentatively TRBD2 (5 bases). CDR3 length: 18 residues. Trimming removed 0 bases at V and 0 bases at J, with 13 bases between. Germline CDR1 SGHTS, CDR2 YDEGEE. DNA for the CDR3: TGTGCCAGCAGCTTGGTTCCGGGGAGTAACTCTGGGGCCAACGTCCTGACTTTC. Translating gives CASSLVPGSNSGANVLTF.

This rearrangement joins TRBV4-1 to TRBJ2-1; 8 nucleotides match TRBD2. With V trimmed by 2 bases and J by 8 bases, 14 bases remained unmatched. This CDR3 is built from 17 residues. CDR1 is MGHRA, CDR2 YSYEKL, per germline. As DNA, the CDR3 is TGCGCCAGCAGCCAAAGATCTCCGGGACTAGTATCTGATGAGCAGTTCTTC. It specifies CASSQRSPGLVSDEQFF.

This sequence joins TRBV19 and TRBJ1-4, with no clear D. The germline V and J ends were trimmed by 10 bases and 3 bases, with 12 bases remaining between them. The length of the CDR3 is 13 residues. Germline V CDR1 and CDR2: LNHDA, SQIVND (reference sequence). CDR3 nucleotides: TGTGCCACTCTACAGTTGCCTAATGAAAAACTGTTTTTT. The encoded protein is CATLQLPNEKLFF. The entire variable domain, with the rest obtained from reference TRBV19 and TRBJ1-4, is as follows: DGGITQSPKYLFRKEGQNVTLSCEQNLNHDAMYWYRQDPGQGLRLIYYSQIVNDFQKGDIAEGYSVSREKKESFPLTVTSAQKNPTAFYLCATLQLPNEKLFFGSGTQLSVL.

J is TRBJ2-2 and V is TRBV18; D may be TRBD1 (6 bases). The CDR3 has 15 residues. Germline V gene lookup returns CDR1 KGHSH and CDR2 LQKENI. V was shortened by 3 bases and J by 5 bases, with 13 bases between the two germline ends. The CDR3 here is CASSPRAGETGELFF. The CDR3 DNA is TGTGCCAGCTCACCGAGGGCAGGGGAGACCGGGGAGCTGTTTTTT.

The chain combines TRBV7-2 with TRBJ1-4, with 8 bases that match TRBD1. V shed 5 bases, J shed 8 bases, and the junction held 10 bases outside the gene matches. The CDR3 consists of 15 residues. Germline V gene lookup returns CDR1 SGHTA and CDR2 FQGNSA. CDR3 protein: CASSANQGAFEKLFF. CDR3 in DNA: TGTGCCAGCAGCGCTAACCAGGGGGCATTCGAAAAACTGTTTTTT.

V and J are TRBV9 and TRBJ2-7; TRBD1 might be the D (6 bases). In germline, CDR1 is SGDLS, CDR2 YYNGEE. V lost 4 bases, J lost 4 bases, and 15 bases lay in between. CDR3 size: 14 residues. CDR3 in amino acids: CASSPSGETYEQYF. The CDR3 DNA is TGTGCCAGCAGCCCATCAGGGGAGACTTACGAGCAGTACTTC.

The rearrangement joins TRBV5-1 to TRBJ1-2; 9 positions agree with TRBD1. Germline lookup yields CDR1 SGHRS and CDR2 YFSETQ. The CDR3 is 18 amino acids. V lost 5 bases, J lost 5 bases, and 19 bases stayed unmatched. CDR3 bases: TGCGCCAGCAGTAGACCCCGTACCGACAGGGGGTTTGTTTATGGCTACACCTTC. This gives the protein CASSRPRTDRGFVYGYTF. Using reference TRBV5-1 and TRBJ1-2 for the parts outside the CDR3, the full variable domain is KAGVTQTPRYLIKTRGQQVTLSCSPISGHRSVSWYQQTPGQGLQFLFEYFSETQRNKGNFPGRFSGRQFSNSRSEMNVSTLELGDSALYLCASSRPRTDRGFVYGYTFGSGTRLTVV.

This clone was found a few times. This chain uses TRBV14 with TRBJ1-1, with 9 bases fitting TRBD1. The CDR3 extends over 15 amino acids. After removal of 4 bases from V and 2 bases from J, the junction contained 5 bases not matched to a gene. In germline, CDR1 is SGHDN, CDR2 FVKESK. This chain's CDR3 is CASSPWDRDNTEAFF. CDR3 in DNA: TGTGCCAGCAGCCCTTGGGACAGGGACAACACTGAAGCTTTCTTT. The full variable domain, completed using reference TRBV14 and TRBJ1-1, is EAGVTQFPSHSVIEKGQTVTLRCDPISGHDNLYWYRRVMGKEIKFLLHFVKESKQDESGMPNNRFLAERTGGTYSTLKVQPAELEDSGVYFCASSPWDRDNTEAFFGQGTRLTVV.

The V and J genes are TRBV5-6 and TRBJ2-2, with 10 nucleotides matching TRBD2. This CDR3 is 18 amino acids long. The J segment lost 7 bases and the V segment lost 1 base, leaving 13 bases of the junction unmatched. Germline V gene data show CDR1 as SGHDT and CDR2 as YYEEEE. The CDR3 DNA sequence: TGTGCCAGCAGCTTGCTCTCTAGCGGGAGTATAGCGGGCGGGGAGCTGTTTTTT. This codes for CASSLLSSGSIAGGELFF.